This TCR beta chain derives from a study of T cells expressing NK-cell markers. Study information: The study drew TCR beta repertoires from sorted CD3+CD56+NKG2C+, CD3+CD56+NKG2C- and CD3+CD56-NKG2C+ T cells.

From the 5' RACE reads, TCRdb lists one entry per CDR3 protein and no DNA. This table lists 300,000 or so distinct CDR3 sequences. The CDR3 runs to 15 residues. Per germline, CDR1 DFQATT and CDR2 SNEGSKA (reference sequence). A remark on this clonotype: Its target is unknown.

Overall study results and limits: The dominant NKG2C+ clonotypes represented about 1.0-7.0% of CD8+ T cells in six donors. Dominance of the CD3+CD56-NKG2C+ fraction by these clonotypes also held in several donors.

This clonotype was obtained from a woman aged 18-70 years in good health. The chain carries TRBV20-1 and TRBJ1-1; TCRdb designates TRBD1, a call that cannot be tested without DNA. Sample: blood T cells: a sorted CD56 or NKG2C T cell subset, CD4+ or CD8+ T cells, or bulk PBMC T cells (not recorded which). This chain's CDR3 is CSARDGGRVNTEAFF.